This T cell receptor beta chain is drawn from a study of blood T cell repertoires in COVID-19 (dated by TCRdb to 2019 to 2021). Study-wide context: Samples from collaborators originated in the United States, Italy and Spain and spanned both the acute and convalescent phases of COVID-19. The samples were drawn from the first 160 participants of the ongoing ImmuneRACE study and from about 1,200 subjects provided by 6 global collaborators. Subjects who had been exposed to COVID-19, were actively infected with it, or had recovered from it provided the deeply sampled blood TCRbeta repertoires that made up the dataset. Where HLA class I and class II types were available, the types were taken from metadata supplied by the sample provider, not from assay-based typing. The material from the prospective study consisted of cDNA or gDNA derived from T cells, B-cell-depleted T cells, or PBMCs. A freely available public database, intended as a resource for researchers studying the immune response to SARS-CoV-2, is where the repertoires were released. The sample metadata nearly always contained a de-identified subject ID, COVID-19 status, age in years and sex.

Collaborating institutions collected whole blood in K2EDTA tubes following their own protocols. For TCRbeta analysis, collaborator samples were shipped as frozen whole blood, as isolated PBMCs, or as DNA extracted from either sample type. This clone was seen a handful of times. Its antigen target is currently unknown. Per-base quality was not reported, and no clone a single base away is much larger than it. What the study reported, not specific to this receptor: The amount of clinical and demographic metadata varied by source and participant and was provided uncurated.

TCRbeta CDR3 regions were amplified from genomic DNA using the immunoSEQ Assay, a bias-controlled multiplex PCR. Per the source publication's procedure: Nucleated cell counts per sample were estimated from amplification of reference gene primers within the assay. To quantify the absolute abundance of each unique TCRbeta CDR3 rearrangement, sequence reads were collapsed and filtered. For each sample, productive Simpson clonality was calculated as the square root of Simpson's diversity index over productive rearrangements. Held by TCRdb, this immuneACCESS table contains in-frame sequences only and omits some clones. Under half of the omission traces to an unresolved V gene where checked; the cause of the rest is unknown. V, J and clone size reflect that table, while D and trimming were determined from the DNA. This sample lists just under 65,000 clones; under 80% were detected once. The ten most abundant clones make up 4% to 5.5% of the sample.

For this chain, trimming is 5 bases at the V end and 6 bases at the J end, and the number of junction bases without a gene match is 7. The CDR3, cysteine through phenylalanine, is 14 amino acids long. CDR3 DNA only is kept here, 42 bases in frame from base 1. Per the germline V gene (reference sequence), LNHDA is the CDR1 and SQIVND is the CDR2. The rearranged chain carries TRBV19 and TRBJ1-5; TRBD1 agrees with 7 junctional bases. Sequenced: peripheral blood. The source of this sequence is a human donor in a cohort sampled during active COVID-19. The CDR3: CASSATGMVQPQHF. The DNA is as follows: TGTGCCAGTAGTGCGACAGGGATGGTTCAGCCCCAGCATTTT.